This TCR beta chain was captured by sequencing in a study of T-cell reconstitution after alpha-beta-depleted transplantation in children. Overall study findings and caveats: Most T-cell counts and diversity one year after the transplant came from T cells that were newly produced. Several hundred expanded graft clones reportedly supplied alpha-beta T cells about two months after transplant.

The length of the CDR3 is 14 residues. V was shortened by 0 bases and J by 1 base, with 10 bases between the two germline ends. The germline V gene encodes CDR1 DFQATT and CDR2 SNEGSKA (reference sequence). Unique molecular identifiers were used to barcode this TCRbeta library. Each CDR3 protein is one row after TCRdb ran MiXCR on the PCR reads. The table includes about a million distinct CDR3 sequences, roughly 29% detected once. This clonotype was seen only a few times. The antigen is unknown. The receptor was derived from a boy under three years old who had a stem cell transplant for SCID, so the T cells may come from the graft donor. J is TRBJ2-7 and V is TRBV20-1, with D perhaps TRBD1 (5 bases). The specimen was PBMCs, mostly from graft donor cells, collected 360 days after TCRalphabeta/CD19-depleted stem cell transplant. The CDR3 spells CSARDMDTSYEQYF. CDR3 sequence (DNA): TGCAGTGCTAGAGATATGGACACATCCTACGAGCAGTACTTC.